At least ten counts were recorded for the clone carrying this T cell receptor (beta chain). Its antigen is not identified. These data are taken from a study of T cell repertoires in cytomegalovirus infection. Study conclusions and caveats: Dominating the ex vivo response were HLA-C-restricted CMV-specific TCR beta clonotypes.

MiXCR, applied by TCRdb to the reads, yields one record per CDR3 protein. The repertoire has about 110,000 distinct CDR3 sequences, roughly 40% of them found once; the top ten carry 74%. Germline CDR1 and CDR2: MNHEY and SMNVEV (reference sequence). The CDR3 totals 11 residues. V was shortened by 4 bases and J by 6 bases, with 7 bases between the two germline ends. J is TRBJ2-7 and V is TRBV27; no definite D call. The clonotype was recovered from a human donor in good health (CMV status not recorded). Some clones in this sample may be carry-over from other donors' samples. The starting material was CD8+ T cells from cultured PBMCs, obtained from culture after CMV antigen stimulation. CDR3: CASSSLGEQYF. In DNA form, the CDR3 reads TGTGCCAGCAGTTCCCTAGGCGAGCAGTACTTC.